The T cell receptor beta chain under discussion was sequenced for a study of T cells in tuberculosis (dated by TCRdb to about 2018). Regarding the complete study: To characterize T cells specific for the mycobacterial lipid antigen glucose monomycolate (GMM), the study used CD1B tetramers together with high-throughput TCR immunosequencing.

The germline ends are 18 bases apart after V is trimmed by 2 bases and J by 11 bases. The CDR3 runs 14 amino acids, cysteine and phenylalanine included. Only the CDR3 part of the read is kept: 42 bases, read in frame from the first base. The germline V gene supplies CDR1 MNHNS and CDR2 SASEGT. The paper as a whole reports these results and caveats: T cells binding the CD1B-GMM tetramer with low affinity may have been missed by the stringent sort gate.

A remark on this clone: Per-base qualities were not stored, and no clone one base away is much larger.

TCR-alpha and TCR-beta chains were sequenced unpaired, so chain pairing information was not available. TCR libraries were generated with the immunoSEQ multiplex PCR assay, using TCR-beta and/or TCR-alpha/delta assays for each sample. The amplified TCR libraries were sequenced using the Illumina high-throughput platform. The paper's data handling went like this. Clustering and dimensionality reduction relied on pairwise TCRdist distances among GMM-specific receptors from T cells that were either sorted ex vivo or expanded in vitro. Sequence motifs, defined by gene usage and CDR3 content, were tested for enrichment in tetramer-positive compared with tetramer-negative populations. The immuneACCESS repertoire file appears here via TCRdb, limited to in-frame rearrangements. These files lack a portion of the clones; in checked studies, under half of the deficit traces to unresolved V genes, and the cause of the others is not known. V and J calls and clone size are as listed in that table; D and trimming were resolved from the DNA. This sample holds 55,000 to 70,000 clones; 81% were observed only once. Jointly, the top ten make up roughly 13% of the sample.

PBMC were thawed, rested overnight, stained with GMM-loaded CD1B tetramer, a Live/Dead dye and anti-CD3, and then sorted on a FACS Aria II. C32 glucose monomycolate purified from Rhodococcus equi was loaded onto CD1B tetramers. Before cryopreservation, the PBMC later used for tetramer sorting had been depleted of CD14-expressing monocytes as part of a separate study. From each donor, approximately 92,000 tetramer-negative cells were sorted and analyzed together with the tetramer-positive cells. GMM-loaded CD1B tetramers were used to sort antigen-specific T cells from four healthy South African adults.

The sequenced sample was CD1b-GMM tetramer-negative cells sorted from PBMCs. The label giving this sample's cell subset or site can be read as: T cells not binding CD1B-GMM tetramer, sorted from same donor. The sequence was collected from an adult woman with latent tuberculosis. In this chain, TRBV6-1 is recombined with TRBJ1-1; confidence is insufficient to name the D gene. The CDR3 corresponds to CASSESGRAATAFF. The DNA sequence is as follows: TGTGCCAGCAGTGAATCGGGAAGGGCCGCAACGGCTTTCTTT.